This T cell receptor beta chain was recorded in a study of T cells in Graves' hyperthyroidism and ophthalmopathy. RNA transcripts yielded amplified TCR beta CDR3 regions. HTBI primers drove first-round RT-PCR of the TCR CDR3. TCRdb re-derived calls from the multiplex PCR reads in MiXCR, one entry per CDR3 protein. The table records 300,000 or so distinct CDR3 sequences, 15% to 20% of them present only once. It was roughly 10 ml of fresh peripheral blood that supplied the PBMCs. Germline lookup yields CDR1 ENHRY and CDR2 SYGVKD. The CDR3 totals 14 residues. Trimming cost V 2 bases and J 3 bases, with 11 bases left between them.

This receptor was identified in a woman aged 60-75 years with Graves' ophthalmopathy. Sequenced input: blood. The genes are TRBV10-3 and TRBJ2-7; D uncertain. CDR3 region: CAISEGVGGYEQYF. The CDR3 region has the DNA TGTGCCATCAGTGAGGGGGTTGGCGGCTACGAGCAGTACTTC.